Each of the 4 T cell receptor beta chains below was sequenced from the same sample in a study of T cell changes during pregnancy in multiple sclerosis. Data came from immunoSEQ multiplex PCR; TCRdb stores just in-frame clones and leaves some out. Seen here are about 69,000 clones, 80% to 90% observed once, and the top ten hold around 3.2%. Sequenced material: peripheral blood, taken before pregnancy. These receptors were taken from a female donor with multiple sclerosis, enrolled in a pregnancy study.

The rearrangement links TRBV5-1 to TRBJ2-3; TRBD2 agrees at 13 bases. The CDR3 is 16 amino acids. With V trimmed by 4 bases and J by 4 bases, 6 bases remained unmatched. Germline-derived CDR1 and CDR2 are SGHRS and YFSETQ. The CDR3 nucleotides read TGCGCCAGCAGCACCGGACTAGCGGGAGCGGCAGATACGCAGTATTTT. Translation: CASSTGLAGAADTQYF.

This clone was detected once. The V gene is TRBV2, the J gene TRBJ2-2; a weak D match, TRBD1 (6 bases). The V and J ends lost 8 bases and 5 bases respectively, with 9 bases between them. The germline gives CDR1 SNHLY, CDR2 FYNNEI. This CDR3 comprises 12 residues. The CDR3 DNA reads TGTGCCAGCGAAACAGGGACCGGGGAGCTGTTTTTT. Encoded protein: CASETGTGELFF. Full variable domain (missing parts from reference TRBV2 and TRBJ2-2): EPEVTQTPSHQVTQMGQEVILRCVPISNHLYFYWYRQILGQKVEFLVSFYNNEISEKSEIFDDQFSVERPDGSNFTLKIRSTKLEDSAMYFCASETGTGELFFGEGSRLTVL.

The CDR3 nucleotides read TGTGCCAGCCGAAAATCAGGGACTAGCGGATACTACGAGCAGTACTTC. It translates to CASRKSGTSGYYEQYF. The chain uses TRBV11-2 and TRBJ2-7, with 11 bases aligning to TRBD2. Germline CDR1 reads SGHAT; CDR2 reads FQNNGV. The CDR3 is 16 residues long. V was pared by 8 bases and J by 3 bases, with 12 bases of the junction left unmatched.

J is TRBJ2-7 and V is TRBV19; D gene unclear. The V gene's germline CDR1 is LNHDA and CDR2 SQIVND (reference sequence). This CDR3 region has 14 residues. V lost 0 bases, J lost 4 bases, and 10 bases lay in between. This CDR3 is CASSIEAGWYEQYF. The CDR3 region has the DNA TGTGCCAGTAGTATAGAGGCAGGATGGTACGAGCAGTACTTC. Complete variable domain (other parts from reference TRBV19 and TRBJ2-7): DGGITQSPKYLFRKEGQNVTLSCEQNLNHDAMYWYRQDPGQGLRLIYYSQIVNDFQKGDIAEGYSVSREKKESFPLTVTSAQKNPTAFYLCASSIEAGWYEQYFGPGTRLTVT.